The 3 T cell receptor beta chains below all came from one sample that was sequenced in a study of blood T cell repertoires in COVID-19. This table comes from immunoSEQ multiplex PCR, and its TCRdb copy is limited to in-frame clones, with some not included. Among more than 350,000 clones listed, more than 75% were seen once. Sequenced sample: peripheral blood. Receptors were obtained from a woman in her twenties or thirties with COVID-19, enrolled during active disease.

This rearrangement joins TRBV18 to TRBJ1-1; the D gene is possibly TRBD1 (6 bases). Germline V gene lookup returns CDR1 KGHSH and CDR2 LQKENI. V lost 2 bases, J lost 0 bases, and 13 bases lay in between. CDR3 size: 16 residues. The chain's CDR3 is CASSPYGQFMNTEAFF. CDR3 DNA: TGTGCCAGCTCACCATATGGACAGTTTATGAACACTGAAGCTTTCTTT.

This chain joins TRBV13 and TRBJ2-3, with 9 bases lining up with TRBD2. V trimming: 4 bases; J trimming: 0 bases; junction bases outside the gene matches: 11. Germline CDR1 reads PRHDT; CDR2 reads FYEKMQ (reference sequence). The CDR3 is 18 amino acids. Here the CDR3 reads CASSSAPTSGPSTDTQYF. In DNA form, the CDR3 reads TGTGCCAGCAGCTCCGCCCCGACTAGCGGCCCTAGCACAGATACGCAGTATTTT. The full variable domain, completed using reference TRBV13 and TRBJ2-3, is AAGVIQSPRHLIKEKRETATLKCYPIPRHDTVYWYQQGPGQDPQFLISFYEKMQSDKGSIPDRFSAQQFSDYHSELNMSSLELGDSALYFCASSSAPTSGPSTDTQYFGPGTRLTVL.

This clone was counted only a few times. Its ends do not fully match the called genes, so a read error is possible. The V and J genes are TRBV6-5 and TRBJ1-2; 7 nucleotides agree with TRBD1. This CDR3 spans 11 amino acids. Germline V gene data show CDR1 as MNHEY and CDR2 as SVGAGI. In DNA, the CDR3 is TGTGCCGGCAGACAGGGTGCCGGCTACACCTTC. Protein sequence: CAGRQGAGYTF.